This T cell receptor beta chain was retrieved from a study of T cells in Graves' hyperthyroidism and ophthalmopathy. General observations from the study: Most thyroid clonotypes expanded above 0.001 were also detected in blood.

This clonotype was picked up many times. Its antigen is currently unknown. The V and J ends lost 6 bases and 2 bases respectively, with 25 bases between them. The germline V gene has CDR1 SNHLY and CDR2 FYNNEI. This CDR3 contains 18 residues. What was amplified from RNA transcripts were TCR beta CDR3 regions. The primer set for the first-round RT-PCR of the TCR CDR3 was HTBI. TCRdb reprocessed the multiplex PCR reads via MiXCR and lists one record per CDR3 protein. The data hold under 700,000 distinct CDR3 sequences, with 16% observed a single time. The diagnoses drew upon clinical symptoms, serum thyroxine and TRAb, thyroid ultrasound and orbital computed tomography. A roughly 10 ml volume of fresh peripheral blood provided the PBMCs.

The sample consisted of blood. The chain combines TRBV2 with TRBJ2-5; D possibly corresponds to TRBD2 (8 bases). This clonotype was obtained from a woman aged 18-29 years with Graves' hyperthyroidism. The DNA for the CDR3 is TGTGCCAGCAGCCCGAGACAGGGCTTAGCGGGATTACAAGAGACCCAGTACTTC. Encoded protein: CASSPRQGLAGLQETQYF.